This T cell receptor beta chain was profiled in a study of blood T cell repertoires in COVID-19. Turning to the study itself: From the United States, Italy and Spain came samples of acute and convalescent COVID-19. The analysed material was cDNA or gDNA that came from T cells, B-cell-depleted T cells, or PBMCs.

The length of the CDR3 is 17 residues. J lost 3 bases, V lost 4 bases, and 8 bases had no gene match. The germline CDR1 and CDR2 sequences are LNHDA and SQIVND (reference sequence). In the original processing: Amplified reference gene primers provided the basis for estimating nucleated cell counts. Assay: immunoSEQ multiplex PCR; the TCRdb copy retains only in-frame clones and omits some. The D gene and trimming were derived from the DNA, and the V and J assignments and clone size from that table. The sample lists approximately 140,000 clones; roughly 87% were seen once. The TCR sequence derives from a woman aged 55-70 years with active or convalescent COVID-19. The specimen sequenced was peripheral blood. The J gene is TRBJ1-4, the V gene TRBV19, with 10 bases matching TRBD1. CDR3 protein: CASSSRDRGRSNEKLFF. The CDR3 DNA reads as TGTGCCAGTAGTAGCCGGGACAGGGGCAGGTCTAATGAAAAACTGTTTTTT.